This T cell receptor (beta chain) was documented in a study of cytomegalovirus exposure and HLA in healthy donors. Study-level results: As a later analysis showed, a missense DCLRE1C variant was linked to trimming of TCR beta V- and J-genes. Most TCRs appeared rarely, but some public TCRs recurred in many donors.

The PCR made use of 60 Vbeta and 13 Jbeta primers. Libraries were prepared by immunoSEQ multiplex PCR; TCRdb keeps only in-frame clonotypes and omits some of them. The sample shows 150,000 or so clones, 65% to 85% of them seen only once. CDR1 and CDR2 from the germline V gene are MNHNS and SASEGT. CDR3 length: 13 residues. V trimming: 6 bases; J trimming: 8 bases; junction bases outside the gene matches: 6. In the case of this clone: What it binds is unknown.

The TCR comes from a man aged 45 to 65 in good health and CMV-seropositive. This chain links TRBV6-1 with TRBJ2-1, with 8 bases lining up with TRBD2. The sample was PBMCs. CDR3 coding DNA: TGTGCCAGCAGCTCGGGGGGGGGATATGAGCAGTTCTTC. This gives the protein CASSSGGGYEQFF.